A single sample gave rise to the 21 T cell receptor beta chains below, sequenced in a study of blood T cell repertoires in COVID-19. Produced via immunoSEQ multiplex PCR; TCRdb's table is partial and in-frame only. This sample has tens of thousands of clones, with around 81% found just once. Sequencing was done on a sample of peripheral blood. The source is a man of 80 years or more with acute or convalescent COVID-19.

This chain joins TRBV29-1 and TRBJ1-2, with D possibly matching TRBD1 (5 bases). The V gene's germline CDR1 is SQVTM and CDR2 ANQGSEA. The CDR3 length is 13 residues. V shed 6 bases and J shed 4 bases, with 15 bases lying between them. The CDR3 sequence is CSVAVGGTYGYTF. In nucleotides, the CDR3 is TGCAGCGTGGCTGTAGGAGGGACCTATGGCTACACCTTC.

The chain carries TRBV28 and TRBJ2-7; 8 bases are a match to TRBD2. V was pared by 3 bases and J by 4 bases, with 5 bases of the junction left unmatched. The CDR3 is 14 amino acids. The germline gives CDR1 MDHEN, CDR2 SYDVKM. The CDR3 reads CASSLGTSQYEQYF. The DNA for the CDR3 is TGTGCCAGCAGTTTGGGGACTAGTCAATACGAGCAGTACTTC.

The chain couples TRBV28 to TRBJ2-7; weak D call: TRBD2 (5 bases). The germline V gene encodes CDR1 MDHEN and CDR2 SYDVKM. The CDR3 runs 16 residues. Trimming removed 4 bases at V and 0 bases at J, with 16 bases between. DNA of the CDR3: TGTGCCAGCAGTTCACCCGGACTGAGTAACTCCTACGAGCAGTACTTC. Translating it yields CASSSPGLSNSYEQYF. Full variable domain (outside the CDR3, taken from reference TRBV28 and TRBJ2-7): DVKVTQSSRYLVKRTGEKVFLECVQDMDHENMFWYRQDPGLGLRLIYFSYDVKMKEKGDIPEGYSVSREKKERFSLILESASTNQTSMYLCASSSPGLSNSYEQYFGPGTRLTVT.

The chain employs TRBV19 and TRBJ1-1; D is undetermined. CDR3 length: 14 amino acids. The germline V gene has CDR1 LNHDA and CDR2 SQIVND (reference sequence). V dropped 1 base and J dropped 5 bases, with 11 bases sitting between them. In nucleotides, the CDR3 is TGTGCCAGTAGTATAGGAGGCAGAAGAACTGAAGCTTTCTTT. Its translation is CASSIGGRRTEAFF.

The chain is built from TRBV18 and TRBJ2-7; 12 nucleotides align to TRBD2. The junction had 2 bases not matched to a gene; V was cut back by 5 bases and J by 0 bases. This CDR3 has 15 amino acids. The V gene's germline CDR1 is KGHSH and CDR2 LQKENI. CDR3 DNA: TGTGCCAGCTCAGCGACTAGCGGGAGCTCCTACGAGCAGTACTTC. This gives the protein CASSATSGSSYEQYF.

The J gene is TRBJ1-2, the V gene TRBV5-1; 8 positions match TRBD1. J gave up 2 bases and V 4 bases, and 7 bases lay outside the gene matches. The CDR3 extends over 15 amino acids. Germline V gene sequence: CDR1 SGHRS, CDR2 YFSETQ. CDR3 sequence: CASSATGQENYGYTF. In DNA, the CDR3 is TGCGCCAGCAGCGCAACGGGACAGGAGAACTATGGCTACACCTTC.

The chain recombines TRBV29-1 with TRBJ2-5; 7 bases fit TRBD1. Germline loops: CDR1 SQVTM, CDR2 ANQGSEA. The CDR3 loop spans 14 amino acids. V shed 5 bases and J 5 bases; nucleotides not matched to a gene: 11. For the CDR3, the DNA is TGCAGCGTTACCAGGGGGACCGGTGGGGAGACCCAGTACTTC. Residues: CSVTRGTGGETQYF.

The chain couples TRBV18 to TRBJ2-6; maybe TRBD1 (5 bases). The V and J ends lost 3 bases and 0 bases respectively, with 12 bases between them. The germline V gene encodes CDR1 KGHSH and CDR2 LQKENI. The CDR3 runs 17 residues. CDR3 sequence (DNA): TGTGCCAGCTCACCCGTAGACAGCTACTCTGGGGCCAACGTCCTGACTTTC. Translated, it gives CASSPVDSYSGANVLTF.

This clone was seen more than once but under ten times. The chain uses TRBV11-2 and TRBJ1-6, with D possibly TRBD1 on 6 matching bases. Germline CDR1 and CDR2: SGHAT and FQNNGV. The CDR3 has 15 amino acids. V was cut by 4 bases and J by 6 bases, with 13 bases left in between. The CDR3 nucleotides are TGTGCCAGCAGCTCCCGGGACACCGGTAATTCACCCCTCCACTTT. Protein product: CASSSRDTGNSPLHF.

The gene calls are TRBV30 and TRBJ1-5; D is unresolved. V gave up 0 bases and J gave up 5 bases, with 8 bases separating them. Germline-derived CDR1 and CDR2 are GTSNPN and SVGIG (reference sequence). The CDR3 has 13 residues. CDR3 protein: CAWSVGGHQPQHF. Written as DNA, the CDR3 is TGTGCCTGGAGTGTAGGAGGGCATCAGCCCCAGCATTTT. The full variable domain, in which reference TRBV30 and TRBJ1-5 provide the parts outside the CDR3, is SQTIHQWPATLVQPVGSPLSLECTVEGTSNPNLYWYRQAAGRGLQLLFYSVGIGQISSEVPQNLSASRPQDRQFILSSKKLLLSDSGFYLCAWSVGGHQPQHFGDGTRLSIL.

The V call is TRBV5-5, the J call TRBJ1-5; perhaps TRBD1 as D (6 bases). V gave up 4 bases and J gave up 4 bases, with 15 bases separating them. CDR3 length: 15 residues. Germline lookup yields CDR1 SGHKS and CDR2 YYEKEE (reference sequence). The CDR3 reads CASSVGEGGNQPQHF. As DNA, the CDR3 is TGTGCCAGCAGCGTTGGAGAAGGGGGTAATCAGCCCCAGCATTTT.

This clone was detected a few times. CDR3 DNA: TGTGCCAGCTCAGCTCGTTCTAGCGGGTTTTACAATGAGCAGTTCTTC. Its translation is CASSARSSGFYNEQFF. The J gene is TRBJ2-1, the V gene TRBV18, with 8 bases matching TRBD2. The V gene end was trimmed by 5 bases and the J gene end by 4 bases; junction bases not matched to a gene: 10. The CDR3 runs to 16 residues. Germline CDR1 KGHSH, CDR2 LQKENI.

In its sample, this clone was seen once. V and J are TRBV7-3 and TRBJ2-2, with TRBD2 identical over 7 bases. Per the germline V gene, CDR1 is SGHTA and CDR2 is FQGTGA. The junction had 11 bases not matched to a gene; V was cut back by 5 bases and J by 5 bases. This CDR3 has 16 amino acids. The CDR3 coding sequence is TGTGCCAGCAGCCCCAACAGCCTAGCGGCTACCGGGGAGCTGTTTTTT. Translated, it gives CASSPNSLAATGELFF.

V gene TRBV7-9 combines with J gene TRBJ2-2; unclear D gene. The germline V gene has CDR1 SEHNR and CDR2 FQNEAQ (reference sequence). V lost 5 bases and J 6 bases, leaving 16 bases between the germline ends. CDR3 length: 15 residues. The CDR3 sequence is CASSAQQTTAGELFF. The CDR3 region has the DNA TGTGCCAGCAGCGCACAACAGACGACGGCCGGGGAGCTGTTTTTT. The variable domain in full, completed from reference TRBV7-9 and TRBJ2-2, reads DTGVSQNPRHKITKRGQNVTFRCDPISEHNRLYWYRQTLGQGPEFLTYFQNEAQLEKSRLLSDRFSAERPKGSFSTLEIQRTEQGDSAMYLCASSAQQTTAGELFFGEGSRLTVL.

This chain connects TRBV5-1 to TRBJ2-5; 10 positions match TRBD1. After removal of 4 bases from V and 5 bases from J, the junction contained 11 bases not matched to a gene. This CDR3 spans 16 amino acids. Germline values: CDR1 SGHRS, CDR2 YFSETQ. CDR3 DNA sequence: TGCGCCAGCAGCCCACTCGGGACAGGGGATCTGGAGACCCAGTACTTC. The encoded protein is CASSPLGTGDLETQYF.

This chain links TRBV15 with TRBJ2-7; the match to TRBD2 covers 11 bases. Trimming removed 2 bases from V and 6 bases from J; junction bases left unmatched: 6. This CDR3 is built from 15 residues. Looked up from germline, CDR1 is LNHNV and CDR2 is YYDKDF (reference sequence). CDR3 region: CATSRTPSGGTEQYF. The CDR3 region has the DNA TGTGCCACCAGCAGAACCCCTAGCGGGGGGACCGAGCAGTACTTC.

The gene calls are TRBV6-5 and TRBJ2-1; 9 bases are a match to TRBD2. This CDR3 is built from 15 residues. Per the germline V gene, CDR1 is MNHEY and CDR2 is SVGAGI. J gave up 2 bases and V 6 bases, and 5 bases lay outside the gene matches. The CDR3 DNA follows: TGTGCCAGCAGACGAGCGGGAGGAACCTACAATGAGCAGTTCTTC. This sequence encodes CASRRAGGTYNEQFF.

V is TRBV5-1 and J is TRBJ1-1; 7 nucleotides agree with TRBD1. Germline V lookup: CDR1 SGHRS, CDR2 YFSETQ. The CDR3 contains 14 residues. The V segment lost 3 bases and the J segment 7 bases; nucleotides outside the gene matches: 9. CDR3 amino acids: CASSSITGAGEAFF. The CDR3 DNA reads as TGCGCCAGCAGCTCCATTACAGGGGCCGGTGAAGCTTTCTTT. The full variable domain, rest sourced from reference TRBV5-1 and TRBJ1-1, is KAGVTQTPRYLIKTRGQQVTLSCSPISGHRSVSWYQQTPGQGLQFLFEYFSETQRNKGNFPGRFSGRQFSNSRSEMNVSTLELGDSALYLCASSSITGAGEAFFGQGTRLTVV.

The chain uses TRBV10-2 and TRBJ2-1; TRBD2 aligns across 11 bases. The junction had 6 bases not matched to a gene; V was cut back by 8 bases and J by 9 bases. The CDR3 is 13 residues long. From germline, CDR1 is WSHSY and CDR2 SAAADI. The CDR3 region is CASLAGGHFEQFF. The CDR3 nucleotides are TGCGCCAGCTTAGCGGGAGGGCATTTTGAGCAGTTCTTC.

The rearrangement links TRBV12-3 or TRBV12-4 to TRBJ2-3; 13 positions agree with TRBD2. This CDR3 is built from 13 residues. V trimming: 6 bases; J trimming: 11 bases; junction bases outside the gene matches: 5. CDR3 in amino acids: CASRGTSGMVQYF. CDR3 nucleotide sequence: TGTGCCAGCAGGGGGACTAGCGGGATGGTGCAGTATTTT.

Ten or more counts support this clone. This chain connects TRBV6-4 to TRBJ1-1; D gene ambiguous. V was pared by 10 bases and J by 9 bases, with 6 bases between. This CDR3 is 8 amino acids long. The germline V gene has CDR1 MRHNA and CDR2 SNTAGT. This chain's CDR3 is CATLKAFF. CDR3 bases: TGTGCCACTCTTAAAGCTTTCTTT.